A single T cell receptor beta chain is shown here with its context. The data were taken from a study of technical replicates of blood from a handful of donors. With V trimmed by 0 bases and J by 0 bases, 10 bases remained unmatched. CDR1 and CDR2 (germline): KGHSH, LQKENI. The CDR3 length is 19 residues. TCRdb's copy holds only in-frame clones and misses some; the assay was immunoSEQ multiplex PCR. The repertoire consists of around 97,000 clones, with approximately 94% occurring once and the leading ten covering roughly 0.35%. V gene TRBV18 combines with J gene TRBJ2-1; 8 bases match TRBD2. The sequence was obtained from a human donor in good health. The specimen sequenced was T cells isolated from PBMCs. CDR3 DNA sequence: TGTGCCAGCTCACCACCTTGGACTAGCAGTGATAGCTCCTACAATGAGCAGTTCTTC. This encodes CASSPPWTSSDSSYNEQFF.